A single TCR beta chain is shown here with its context. The V gene's germline CDR1 is SEHNR and CDR2 FQNEAQ (reference sequence). The CDR3 has 13 residues. V was cut by 0 bases and J by 9 bases, with 11 bases left in between. TCRdb redid the calling of the RT-PCR reads with MiXCR, one entry per CDR3 protein. The sample has 800,000 to 1,000,000 distinct CDR3 sequences, over 20% seen once. The data belong to a study of response to subunit inactivated influenza vaccine. Sequencing was performed on PBMCs from blood, taken 4 to 6 days after vaccination. The chain employs TRBV7-9 and TRBJ2-5; D gene ambiguous. The clonotype was recovered from a man between 45 and 60 years old who received an inactivated influenza vaccine. CDR3 residues: CASSLASTAPQYF. The CDR3 region has the DNA TGTGCCAGCAGCTTAGCGTCTACCGCACCCCAGTACTTC.